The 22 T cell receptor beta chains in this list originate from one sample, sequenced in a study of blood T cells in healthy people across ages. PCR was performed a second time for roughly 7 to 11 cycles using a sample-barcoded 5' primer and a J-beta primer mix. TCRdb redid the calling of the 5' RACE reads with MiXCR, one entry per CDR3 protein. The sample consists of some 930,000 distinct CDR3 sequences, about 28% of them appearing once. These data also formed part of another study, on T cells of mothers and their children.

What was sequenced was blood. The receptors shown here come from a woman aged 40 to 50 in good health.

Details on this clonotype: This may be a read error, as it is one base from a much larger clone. Written as DNA, the CDR3 is TGTGCCGGCAGTTACAGGAACATTCAGTACTTC. It is translated as CAGSYRNIQYF. This sequence joins TRBV6-5 and TRBJ2-5, with D possibly TRBD1 on 5 matching bases. The last part of the DNA fits TRBJ2-4 better; the J call may be wrong. The CDR3 runs 11 residues. Germline CDR1 MNHEY, CDR2 SVGAGI.

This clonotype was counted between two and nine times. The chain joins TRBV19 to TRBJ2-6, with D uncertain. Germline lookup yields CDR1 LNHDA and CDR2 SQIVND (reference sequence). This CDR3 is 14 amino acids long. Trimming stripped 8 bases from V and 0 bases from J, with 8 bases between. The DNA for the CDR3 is TGTGCCAGTCGATCCGACTCTGGGGCCAACGTCCTGACTTTC. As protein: CASRSDSGANVLTF.

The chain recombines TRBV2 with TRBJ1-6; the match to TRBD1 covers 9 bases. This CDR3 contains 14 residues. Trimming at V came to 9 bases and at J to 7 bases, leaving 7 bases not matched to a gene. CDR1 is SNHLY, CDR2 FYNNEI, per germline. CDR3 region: CASDTGQGNSPLHF. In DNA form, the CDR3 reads TGTGCCAGTGATACGGGACAGGGCAATTCACCCCTCCACTTT.

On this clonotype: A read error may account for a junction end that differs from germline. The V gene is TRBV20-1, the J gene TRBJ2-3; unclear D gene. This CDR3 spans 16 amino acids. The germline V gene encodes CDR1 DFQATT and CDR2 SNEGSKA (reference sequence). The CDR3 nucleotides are TGCAGTGCCAGAGATGTCTTGAGCTCTGGCACAGATACGCAGTATTTT. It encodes CSARDVLSSGTDTQYF.

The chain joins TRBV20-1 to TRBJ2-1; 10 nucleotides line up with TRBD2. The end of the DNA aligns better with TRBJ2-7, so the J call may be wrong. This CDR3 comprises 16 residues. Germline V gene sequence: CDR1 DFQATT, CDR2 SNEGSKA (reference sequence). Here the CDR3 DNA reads TGCAGTGCTAGAGGCGCCCGGACTAGCGGCTACAATGAGCAGTACTTC. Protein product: CSARGARTSGYNEQYF.

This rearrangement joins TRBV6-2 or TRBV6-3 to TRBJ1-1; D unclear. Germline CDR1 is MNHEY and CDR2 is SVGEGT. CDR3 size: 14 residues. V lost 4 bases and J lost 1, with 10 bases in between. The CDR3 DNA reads TGTGCCAGCAGTTCGGACGGATCGAACACTGAAGCTTTCTTT. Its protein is CASSSDGSNTEAFF.

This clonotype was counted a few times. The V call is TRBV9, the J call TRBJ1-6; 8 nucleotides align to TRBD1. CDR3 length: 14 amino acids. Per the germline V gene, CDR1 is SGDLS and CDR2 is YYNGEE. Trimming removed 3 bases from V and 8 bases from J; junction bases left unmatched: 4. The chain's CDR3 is CASSALTGDSPLHF. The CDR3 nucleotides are TGTGCCAGCAGCGCCCTGACAGGGGATTCACCCCTCCACTTT.

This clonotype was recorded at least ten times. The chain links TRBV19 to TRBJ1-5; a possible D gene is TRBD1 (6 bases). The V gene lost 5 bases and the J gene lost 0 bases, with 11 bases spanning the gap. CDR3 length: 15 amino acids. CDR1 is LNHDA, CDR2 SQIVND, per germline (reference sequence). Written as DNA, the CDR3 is TGTGCCAGTAGTCCCGGACAGTATAGCAATCAGCCCCAGCATTTT. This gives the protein CASSPGQYSNQPQHF.

The CDR3 region is CASSPTGSSSYNEQFF. DNA of the CDR3: TGTGCCAGCAGCCCCACAGGGAGTAGCTCCTACAATGAGCAGTTCTTC. This chain uses TRBV28 with TRBJ2-1, with a tentative D call TRBD1 (6 bases). V lost 6 bases, J lost 0 bases, and 15 bases lay in between. The germline CDR1 and CDR2 sequences are MDHEN and SYDVKM. The CDR3 covers 16 residues.

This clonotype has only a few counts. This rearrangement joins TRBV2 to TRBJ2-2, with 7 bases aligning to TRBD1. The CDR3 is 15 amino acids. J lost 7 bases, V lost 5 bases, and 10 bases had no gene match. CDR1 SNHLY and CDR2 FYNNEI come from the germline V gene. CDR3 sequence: CASSLQGFSSGELFF. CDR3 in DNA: TGTGCCAGCAGTTTACAGGGGTTTAGCAGCGGGGAGCTGTTTTTT.

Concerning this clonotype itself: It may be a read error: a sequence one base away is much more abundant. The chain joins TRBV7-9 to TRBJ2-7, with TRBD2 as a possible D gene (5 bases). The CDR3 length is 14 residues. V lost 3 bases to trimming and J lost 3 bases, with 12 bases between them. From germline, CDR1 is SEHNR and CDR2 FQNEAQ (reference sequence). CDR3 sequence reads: CASSFGGPYYEQYF. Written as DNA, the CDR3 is TGTGCCAGCAGCTTTGGCGGGCCCTACTACGAGCAGTACTTC.

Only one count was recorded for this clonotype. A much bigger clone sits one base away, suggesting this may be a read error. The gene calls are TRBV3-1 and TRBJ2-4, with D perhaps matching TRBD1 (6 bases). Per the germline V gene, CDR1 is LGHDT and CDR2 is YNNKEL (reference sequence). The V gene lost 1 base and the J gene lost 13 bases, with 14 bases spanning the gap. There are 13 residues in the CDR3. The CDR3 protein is CASSQGGRIPQYF. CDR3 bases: TGTGCCAGCAGCCAAGGGGGGCGGATCCCCCAGTACTTC. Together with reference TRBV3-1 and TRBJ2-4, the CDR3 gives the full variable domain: DTAVSQTPKYLVTQMGNDKSIKCEQNLGHDTMYWYKQDSKKFLKIMFSYNNKELIINETVPNRFSPKSPDKAHLNLHINSLELGDSAVYFCASSQGGRIPQYFGAGTRLSVL.

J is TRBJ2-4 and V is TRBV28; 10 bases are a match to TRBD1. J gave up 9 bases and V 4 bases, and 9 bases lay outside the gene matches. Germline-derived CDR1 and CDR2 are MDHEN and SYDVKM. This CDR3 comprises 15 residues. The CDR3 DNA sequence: TGTGCCAGCAGTTGGACAGGGGGGCTCTCCGGCATTCAGTACTTC. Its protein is CASSWTGGLSGIQYF.

CDR3 nucleotide sequence: TGTGCCAGCAGTTTAAGTGCAGGGGGCAACTATGGCTACACCTTC. Translating it yields CASSLSAGGNYGYTF. This chain joins TRBV28 and TRBJ1-2, with 8 bases matching TRBD1. Germline values: CDR1 MDHEN, CDR2 SYDVKM. The CDR3 length is 15 residues. The V gene end was trimmed by 2 bases and the J gene end by 2 bases; junction bases not matched to a gene: 4.

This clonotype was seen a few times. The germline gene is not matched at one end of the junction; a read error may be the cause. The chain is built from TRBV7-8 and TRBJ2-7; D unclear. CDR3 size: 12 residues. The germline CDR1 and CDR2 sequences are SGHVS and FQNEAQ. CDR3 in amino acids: CAGSLDAYEQYF. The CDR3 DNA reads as TGTGCCGGCAGCTTAGATGCCTACGAGCAGTACTTC. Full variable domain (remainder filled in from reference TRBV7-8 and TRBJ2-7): GAGVSQSPRYKVAKRGQDVALRCDPISGHVSLFWYQQALGQGPEFLTYFQNEAQLDKSGLPSDRFFAERPEGSVSTLKIQRTQQEDSAVYLCAGSLDAYEQYFGPGTRLTVT.

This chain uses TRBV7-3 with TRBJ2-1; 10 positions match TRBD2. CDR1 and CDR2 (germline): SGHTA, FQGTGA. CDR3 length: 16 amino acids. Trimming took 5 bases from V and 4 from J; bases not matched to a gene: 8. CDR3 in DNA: TGTGCCAGCAGCCCCCGAGCGGGAGGGTATTACAATGAGCAGTTCTTC. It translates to CASSPRAGGYYNEQFF.

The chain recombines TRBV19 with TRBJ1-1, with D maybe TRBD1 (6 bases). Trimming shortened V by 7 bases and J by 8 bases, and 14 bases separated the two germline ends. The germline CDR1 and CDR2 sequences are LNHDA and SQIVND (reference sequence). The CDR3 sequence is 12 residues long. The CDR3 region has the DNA TGTGCCAGTATCTCAGCGGGGACAGAAGCTTTCTTT. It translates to CASISAGTEAFF.

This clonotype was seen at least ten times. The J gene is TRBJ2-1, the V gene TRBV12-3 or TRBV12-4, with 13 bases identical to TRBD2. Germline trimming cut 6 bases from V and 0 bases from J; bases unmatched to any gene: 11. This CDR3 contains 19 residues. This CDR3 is CASSPTSGGAPSSYNEQFF. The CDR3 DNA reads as TGTGCCAGCAGCCCTACTAGCGGGGGGGCCCCGAGCTCCTACAATGAGCAGTTCTTC.

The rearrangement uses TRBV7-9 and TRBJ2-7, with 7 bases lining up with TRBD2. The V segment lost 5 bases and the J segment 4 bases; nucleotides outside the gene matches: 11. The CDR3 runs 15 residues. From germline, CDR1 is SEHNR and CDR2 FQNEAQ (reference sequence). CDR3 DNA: TGTGCCAGCAGCCCGACATGGGAGGGGCGGTACGAGCAGTACTTC. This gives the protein CASSPTWEGRYEQYF.

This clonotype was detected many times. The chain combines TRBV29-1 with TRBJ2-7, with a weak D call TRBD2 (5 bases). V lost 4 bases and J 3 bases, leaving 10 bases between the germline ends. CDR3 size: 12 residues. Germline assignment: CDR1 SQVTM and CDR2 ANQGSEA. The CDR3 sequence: CSVVVRDYEQYF. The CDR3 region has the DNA TGCAGCGTTGTGGTACGGGACTACGAGCAGTACTTC.

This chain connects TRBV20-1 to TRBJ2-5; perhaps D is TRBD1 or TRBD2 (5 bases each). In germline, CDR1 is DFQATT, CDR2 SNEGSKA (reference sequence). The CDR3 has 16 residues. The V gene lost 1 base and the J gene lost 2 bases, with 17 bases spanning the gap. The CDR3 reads CSARGRSGPVQETQYF. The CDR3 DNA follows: TGCAGTGCTAGAGGGAGGTCGGGGCCGGTTCAAGAGACCCAGTACTTC.

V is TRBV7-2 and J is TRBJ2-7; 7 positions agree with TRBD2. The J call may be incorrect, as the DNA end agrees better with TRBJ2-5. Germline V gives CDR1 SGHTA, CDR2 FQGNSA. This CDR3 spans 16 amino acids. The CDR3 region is CASSPGRRGKEETQYF. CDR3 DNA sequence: TGTGCCAGCAGCCCGGGGAGGCGGGGGAAAGAAGAGACCCAGTACTTC.